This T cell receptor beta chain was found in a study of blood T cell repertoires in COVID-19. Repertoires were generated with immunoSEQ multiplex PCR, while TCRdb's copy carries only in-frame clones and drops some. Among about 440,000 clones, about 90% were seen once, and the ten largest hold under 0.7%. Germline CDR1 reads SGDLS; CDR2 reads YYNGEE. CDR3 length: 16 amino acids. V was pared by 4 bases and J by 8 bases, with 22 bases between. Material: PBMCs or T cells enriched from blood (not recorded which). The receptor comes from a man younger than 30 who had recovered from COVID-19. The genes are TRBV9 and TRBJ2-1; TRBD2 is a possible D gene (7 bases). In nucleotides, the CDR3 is TGTGCCAGCAGCCCCAAATTAGGGGGGGGCCACCATGAGCAGTTCTTC. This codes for CASSPKLGGGHHEQFF.